Ten or more counts support the clone carrying this TCR beta chain. The antigen is unknown. Time point denoted: newly diagnosed GD, antithyroid drugs for less than 3 months. From PBMCs, RNA was extracted and then used to make the TCR library. These data come from a study of regulatory T cells in long-lasting Graves disease. Through Arm-PCR of CDR3 regions and iRepertoire HTBI primers, TCR beta libraries were built. Each CDR3 protein is one row after TCRdb ran MiXCR on the multiplex PCR reads. The sample contains fewer than 650,000 distinct CDR3 sequences, 15% to 20% of which appear only once. Per germline, CDR1 SGHRS and CDR2 YFSETQ. After removal of 7 bases from V and 2 bases from J, the junction contained 9 bases not matched to a gene. This CDR3 spans 15 amino acids. General study results and limits: Fewer public clonotypes were shared by new patients (over 950) than by persistent patients (around 2,900).

A further study also used this sample, focusing on T cells in Graves' hyperthyroidism and ophthalmopathy. That report notes: The study used the HTBI primer set for a first-round RT-PCR of the TCR CDR3. Ophthalmopathy was distinguished from stable hyperthyroidism by 13 V-J signatures. Model-based prediction identified ophthalmopathy a median around seven months prior to its onset.

The sequence was obtained from a young man with Graves disease. J is TRBJ2-1 and V is TRBV5-1; 7 nucleotides line up with TRBD2. Here the sequenced sample was peripheral blood mononuclear cells (PBMCs), taken at new diagnosis, from a patient treated with antithyroid drugs. The CDR3 sequence: CASRPPGTTYNEQFF. CDR3 DNA sequence: TGCGCCAGCCGCCCCCCCGGGACTACCTACAATGAGCAGTTCTTC.